The 6 T cell receptor beta chains in this list originate from one sample, sequenced in a study of T cell repertoires in cytomegalovirus infection (dated by TCRdb to 2018 to 2020). The treatment or condition label on this specimen signifies: in vitro stimulation with specific CMV peptide epitopes to enrich CMV-specific T cells. The instrument given in TCRdb is Illumina HiSeq 1500. TCRdb itself trimmed the public reads at Q25 with fastp, ran MiXCR and retained productive beta chains. Duplicate CDR3 protein sequences are folded into a single record with the most common DNA and genes. In this sample the table shows hundreds of thousands of distinct CDR3 sequences, about a third of which occur a single time. Clones ranked in the top ten supply roughly an eighth of the sample. No antigen has been identified for these receptors. Sequencing was performed on cultured CD8+ T cells from PBMCs, taken from culture after CMV antigen stimulation. The origin of the receptors is a human donor in good health (CMV status not recorded). Some clones in this sample may be carry-over from other donors' samples.

As to this clonotype: A much larger clonotype is one base distant, so this may be a read error. The V call is TRBV12-3 or TRBV12-4, the J call TRBJ2-3; weak D call: TRBD2 (6 bases). CDR3 length equals 15 residues. The germline V and J ends were trimmed by 4 bases and 5 bases, with 16 bases remaining between them. The CDR3 here is CASSYSGGVLDTQYF. DNA for the CDR3: TGTGCCAGCAGTTATAGCGGAGGGGTCTTAGATACGCAGTATTTT.

To note about this clonotype: This clone may be a read error of a much larger clone one base away. The rearrangement joins TRBV7-9 to TRBJ2-1, with TRBD2 matching 9 bases. With 2 bases clipped from V and 9 bases from J, the junction kept 14 bases outside the gene matches. The germline gives CDR1 SEHNR, CDR2 FQNEAQ (reference sequence). The CDR3 spans 17 residues. The CDR3 DNA reads TGTGCCAGCAGCTTAATGGGGACTAGCCCCCCATCCACTGAGCAGTTCTTC. Its protein is CASSLMGTSPPSTEQFF.

Only a few counts were recorded for this clonotype. The chain combines TRBV7-6 with TRBJ2-2; 7 bases line up with TRBD1. From germline, CDR1 is SGHVS and CDR2 FNYEAQ. The CDR3 length is 14 residues. J was trimmed by 6 bases and V by 4 bases; bases with no gene match: 5. The CDR3 region has the DNA TGTGCCAGCAGCTCGAGACAGGGTGCCGGGGAGCTGTTTTTT. It yields the protein CASSSRQGAGELFF. The variable domain in full, completed from reference TRBV7-6 and TRBJ2-2, reads GAGVSQSPRYKVTKRGQDVALRCDPISGHVSLYWYRQALGQGPEFLTYFNYEAQQDKSGLPNDRFSAERPEGSISTLTIQRTEQRDSAMYRCASSSRQGAGELFFGEGSRLTVL.

With respect to this clonotype: Sequence at one end of the junction differs from germline and may be a read error. The chain employs TRBV5-4 and TRBJ1-1, with TRBD1 matching 12 bases. CDR1 is SGHNT, CDR2 YYREEE, per germline (reference sequence). The CDR3 has 16 residues. This CDR3 is CASSNRDRGLGTEASF. The CDR3 DNA reads TGTGCCAGCAGCAACCGGGACAGGGGGCTGGGCACTGAAGCTTCCTTT.

This clonotype has a count of ten or more. The V gene is TRBV7-9, the J gene TRBJ2-1, with 8 bases matching TRBD2. V was pared by 1 base and J by 3 bases, with 5 bases of the junction left unmatched. CDR1 and CDR2 (germline): SEHNR, FQNEAQ (reference sequence). The CDR3 has 16 amino acids. CDR3 protein: CASSLVSGANYNEQFF. Here the CDR3 DNA reads TGTGCCAGCAGCTTAGTTAGCGGGGCCAACTACAATGAGCAGTTCTTC.

The V call is TRBV4-1, the J call TRBJ1-1; D is possibly TRBD1 (6 bases). Trimming stripped 1 base from V and 5 bases from J, with 20 bases between. Germline V CDR1 and CDR2: MGHRA, YSYEKL. This CDR3 comprises 17 residues. CDR3 DNA: TGCGCCAGCAGCCAAGTCCCCGGTGGGGGCCGGGGGACTGAAGCTTTCTTT. Translating gives CASSQVPGGGRGTEAFF.